Reported below is one T cell receptor beta chain. CDR1 SGHVS and CDR2 FNYEAQ come from the germline V gene. The CDR3 totals 19 residues. Unmatched junction bases numbered 22, after V lost 4 bases and J lost 15 bases. The sample is drawn from a study of blood T cells in healthy people across ages. Together with a sample-barcoded 5' primer, a J-beta primer mix was included in a second PCR lasting roughly 6 to 12 cycles. MiXCR was run by TCRdb on the 5' RACE reads, yielding one entry per CDR3 protein. The sample lists about 750,000 distinct CDR3 sequences, around half occurring once. The sequenced material came from blood. This receptor was taken from an elderly man in good health. The V gene is TRBV7-6, the J gene TRBJ2-1; TRBD2 agrees at 15 bases. The CDR3 region has the DNA TGTGCCAGCAGCTCCCTGGTAGGAGGGAGGGGGACTAGCGGGAGGATTCTGTTCTTC. Amino acid sequence: CASSSLVGGRGTSGRILFF.